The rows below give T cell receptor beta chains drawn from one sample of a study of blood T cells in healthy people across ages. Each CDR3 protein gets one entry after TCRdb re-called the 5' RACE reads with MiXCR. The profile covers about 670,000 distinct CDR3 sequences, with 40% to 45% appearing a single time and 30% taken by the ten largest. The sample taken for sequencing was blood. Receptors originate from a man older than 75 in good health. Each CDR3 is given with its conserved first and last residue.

cdr3_aa: CASSRAGTGGMNEQFF; v_call: TRBV3-1
cdr3_aa: CASTPRDNYGYTF; v_call: TRBV7-9
cdr3_aa: CAWSVHTNTEAFF; v_call: TRBV30
cdr3_aa: CSVATGISGNTIYF; v_call: TRBV29-1
cdr3_aa: CSVERTGYEQFF; v_call: TRBV29-1
cdr3_aa: CSVEGFGETQYF; v_call: TRBV29-1
cdr3_aa: CASSAQGQGAFEQYF; v_call: TRBV7-2
cdr3_aa: CASTGQNNQPQHF; v_call: TRBV10-2
cdr3_aa: CASSPSGTTDTQYF; v_call: TRBV5-1
cdr3_aa: CASSQDMDSTDTQYF; v_call: TRBV4-3
cdr3_aa: CASSLDQVIRQETQYF; v_call: TRBV7-2
cdr3_aa: CATSREWWDEKLFF; v_call: TRBV15
cdr3_aa: CASSPTGPFNSPLHF; v_call: TRBV7-6
cdr3_aa: CASLERVSYNEQFF; v_call: TRBV6-2/TRBV6-3
cdr3_aa: CSASGAYGEVYEQYF; v_call: TRBV20-1
cdr3_aa: CSVVGNYEQYF; v_call: TRBV29-1
cdr3_aa: CASFTGQHTDTQYF; v_call: TRBV27
cdr3_aa: CASSSGWVTEAFF; v_call: TRBV7-9
cdr3_aa: CASSLFTGQINEQFF; v_call: TRBV27
cdr3_aa: CSVGRRDSEQYF; v_call: TRBV29-1
cdr3_aa: CASSSQGLVETPYF; v_call: TRBV5-1
cdr3_aa: CASSGRQPNTEAFF; v_call: TRBV25-1
cdr3_aa: CASSVGGAREQYF; v_call: TRBV9
cdr3_aa: CASTPGTGGSPLHF; v_call: TRBV6-5
cdr3_aa: CATSDGGEQYF; v_call: TRBV24-1
cdr3_aa: CASRARRAGGPYEQYF; v_call: TRBV12-2
cdr3_aa: CASSLLFSGQPYEQYF; v_call: TRBV27
cdr3_aa: CASTKLTDRGWGEQYF; v_call: TRBV28
cdr3_aa: CASSQDVSSRNTEAFF; v_call: TRBV4-3
cdr3_aa: CASSWTAMNTEAFF; v_call: TRBV12-3/TRBV12-4
cdr3_aa: CSARDRARQQPQHF; v_call: TRBV20-1
cdr3_aa: CASSDSIREPYNEQFF; v_call: TRBV6-4
cdr3_aa: CASSVPGQGQYEQYF; v_call: TRBV25-1
cdr3_aa: CATSRVQAGGTDTQYF; v_call: TRBV15
cdr3_aa: CASSLDWGGGELFF; v_call: TRBV5-1
cdr3_aa: CATTPGRRPYEQYF; v_call: TRBV6-2/TRBV6-3
cdr3_aa: CASSLGSAGINEQFF; v_call: TRBV5-1
cdr3_aa: CASSLATIGVTDSPLHF; v_call: TRBV5-1
cdr3_aa: CASSYGSAGGGYNEQFF; v_call: TRBV6-2/TRBV6-3
cdr3_aa: CSASRGSSSYNEQFF; v_call: TRBV20-1
cdr3_aa: CASSLEGRGHQGTQYF; v_call: TRBV11-2
cdr3_aa: CSVERLAGGPSYEQYF; v_call: TRBV29-1
cdr3_aa: CASSQGPGVNYGYTF; v_call: TRBV4-1
cdr3_aa: CASSPNYRGRSYEQYF; v_call: TRBV13
cdr3_aa: CASSPNREHQPQHF; v_call: TRBV6-2/TRBV6-3
cdr3_aa: CASSPPGQGNEKLFF; v_call: TRBV12-3/TRBV12-4
cdr3_aa: CAISLGQSTDTQYF; v_call: TRBV10-3
cdr3_aa: CASSSRRTEARDEQFF; v_call: TRBV7-9
cdr3_aa: CASSQDLTENQPQHF; v_call: TRBV3-1
cdr3_aa: CASSYATGRCGYTF; v_call: TRBV6-5
cdr3_aa: CATPNVTPYEQYF; v_call: TRBV5-1